A selection of T cell receptor beta chains follows, all from one sample in a study of technical replicates of blood from several donors. Produced via immunoSEQ multiplex PCR; TCRdb's table is partial and in-frame only. The sample has some 30,000 clones, approximately 94% seen once; the top ten hold roughly 4%. The sequenced sample was PBMCs. These receptors were obtained from a human donor in good health. Some clones in this sample may be carry-over from other donors' samples. The CDR3 runs from the conserved cysteine through the conserved F or W. Each record gives: clone size, V gene, J gene, D gene, CDR3 DNA, CDR3 protein. D genes are given only for firm matches. Only some rows state a clone size, as once, few, many or a class for expanded clones.

abundance: .
v_gene: TRBV29-1
j_gene: TRBJ1-4
d_gene: TRBD1
CDR3nt: TGCAGCGTTGCGAACAGGGGAAGAAATGAAAAACTGTTTTTT
CDR3aa: CSVANRGRNEKLFF

abundance: .
v_gene: TRBV13
j_gene: TRBJ2-1
d_gene: TRBD1
CDR3nt: TGTGCCAGCAGCTTAGAAGGGACAGTCAACAATGAGCAGTTCTTC
CDR3aa: CASSLEGTVNNEQFF

abundance: .
v_gene: TRBV7-3
j_gene: TRBJ2-2
d_gene: TRBD1
CDR3nt: TGTGCCAGCAGCTCACAGGGGACAACTAACACCGGGGAGCTGTTTTTT
CDR3aa: CASSSQGTTNTGELFF

abundance: .
v_gene: TRBV2
j_gene: TRBJ1-1
d_gene: TRBD1
CDR3nt: TGTGCCAGCAGTGAGCAGGGGGTTCGGCCTGAAGCTTTCTTT
CDR3aa: CASSEQGVRPEAFF

abundance: .
v_gene: TRBV2
j_gene: TRBJ2-3
d_gene: .
CDR3nt: TGTGCCAGCAGTGGAGACAGGACGGATACGCAGTATTTT
CDR3aa: CASSGDRTDTQYF

abundance: .
v_gene: TRBV11-3
j_gene: TRBJ2-3
d_gene: .
CDR3nt: TGTGCCAGCAGCTTCAGGGCCGCTAGTCCAGATACGCAGTATTTT
CDR3aa: CASSFRAASPDTQYF

abundance: .
v_gene: TRBV5-6
j_gene: TRBJ2-4
d_gene: .
CDR3nt: TGTGCCAGCAGTTGGGGGGGCACCAAAAACATTCAGTACTTC
CDR3aa: CASSWGGTKNIQYF

abundance: .
v_gene: TRBV28
j_gene: TRBJ2-1
d_gene: TRBD2
CDR3nt: TGTGCCAGCACCCCTAGCGGGAGGGCCCCCCGAAGCTCCTACAATGAGCAGTTCTTC
CDR3aa: CASTPSGRAPRSSYNEQFF

abundance: .
v_gene: TRBV7-8
j_gene: TRBJ2-3
d_gene: TRBD1
CDR3nt: TGTGCCAGCAGCTTTCTGGACAGGGTAGGAGATACGCAGTATTTT
CDR3aa: CASSFLDRVGDTQYF

abundance: .
v_gene: TRBV5-1
j_gene: TRBJ2-5
d_gene: TRBD2
CDR3nt: TGCGCCAGCAACCCGGGGGCTAGCGGGAGTTCGGGTGAGACCCAGTACTTC
CDR3aa: CASNPGASGSSGETQYF

abundance: .
v_gene: TRBV5-4
j_gene: TRBJ2-2
d_gene: TRBD2
CDR3nt: TGTGCCAGCAGAACCGGGACTAGCGGGGGGCGATCGAACACCGGGGAGCTGTTTTTT
CDR3aa: CASRTGTSGGRSNTGELFF

abundance: .
v_gene: TRBV7-2
j_gene: TRBJ2-2
d_gene: .
CDR3nt: TGTGCCAGCAGCTCCTTCTTACAAACCGGGGAGCTGTTTTTT
CDR3aa: CASSSFLQTGELFF

abundance: .
v_gene: TRBV7-2
j_gene: TRBJ1-5
d_gene: .
CDR3nt: TGTGCCAGCAGCTTAGCTACTAATCAGCCCCAGCATTTT
CDR3aa: CASSLATNQPQHF

abundance: .
v_gene: TRBV7-2
j_gene: TRBJ1-1
d_gene: .
CDR3nt: TGTGCCAGCAGCTCGGGGAACTTATTTTTCTTT
CDR3aa: CASSSGNLFFF

abundance: .
v_gene: TRBV6-1
j_gene: TRBJ2-7
d_gene: TRBD2
CDR3nt: TGTGCCAGCAGTGAAGCGGGGGGGGTGACCTACGAGCAGTACTTC
CDR3aa: CASSEAGGVTYEQYF

abundance: .
v_gene: TRBV27
j_gene: TRBJ2-3
d_gene: TRBD2
CDR3nt: TGTGCCAGCAGTTTATCGGCTAGCGGGGGGGCCTCTCAAGATACGCAGTATTTT
CDR3aa: CASSLSASGGASQDTQYF

abundance: .
v_gene: TRBV7-8
j_gene: TRBJ1-2
d_gene: .
CDR3nt: TGTGCCAGCAGCTTGGGAACAGGGAACTATGGCTACACCTTC
CDR3aa: CASSLGTGNYGYTF

abundance: .
v_gene: TRBV7-2
j_gene: TRBJ2-2
d_gene: TRBD1
CDR3nt: TGTGCCAGCAGCTTCCAGGGGGCAGCCGGGGAGCTGTTTTTT
CDR3aa: CASSFQGAAGELFF

abundance: .
v_gene: TRBV9
j_gene: TRBJ2-3
d_gene: TRBD2
CDR3nt: TGTGCCAGCAGCGTAGTAGCGGGAGGGCCGTCAGATACGCAGTATTTT
CDR3aa: CASSVVAGGPSDTQYF

abundance: once
v_gene: TRBV6-1
j_gene: TRBJ2-3
d_gene: TRBD2
CDR3nt: TGTGCCAGCAGTGTGCTAGCGGGGAGCACAGATACGCAGTATTTT
CDR3aa: CASSVLAGSTDTQYF

abundance: .
v_gene: TRBV9
j_gene: TRBJ2-5
d_gene: .
CDR3nt: TGTGCCAGCAGCGTCGGGAGACAAGAGACCCAGTACTTC
CDR3aa: CASSVGRQETQYF

abundance: .
v_gene: TRBV7-7
j_gene: TRBJ2-1
d_gene: TRBD1
CDR3nt: TGTGCCAGCAGCATGGGACAGGGCTCCTACAATGAGCAGTTCTTC
CDR3aa: CASSMGQGSYNEQFF

abundance: .
v_gene: TRBV11-3
j_gene: TRBJ2-5
d_gene: .
CDR3nt: TGTGCCAGCAGCCCCGGGACACGGGAGACCCAGTACTTC
CDR3aa: CASSPGTRETQYF

abundance: few
v_gene: TRBV2
j_gene: TRBJ2-2
d_gene: TRBD2
CDR3nt: TGTGCCAGCGGAGGGGCACTAGCGGGCAACACCGGGGAGCTGTTTTTT
CDR3aa: CASGGALAGNTGELFF

abundance: .
v_gene: TRBV4-3
j_gene: TRBJ2-1
d_gene: .
CDR3nt: TGCGCCAGCAGCCAAGATCAGGCGACAGTCTCCTACAATGAGCAGTTCTTC
CDR3aa: CASSQDQATVSYNEQFF

abundance: .
v_gene: TRBV6-5
j_gene: TRBJ1-2
d_gene: TRBD1
CDR3nt: TGTGCCAGCAGTTACACCGGACAGGGTGGCTACACCTTC
CDR3aa: CASSYTGQGGYTF

abundance: .
v_gene: TRBV29-1
j_gene: TRBJ1-2
d_gene: TRBD1
CDR3nt: TGCAGCGTTAATCGGGACAGGGGGTCCCCATATGGCTACACCTTC
CDR3aa: CSVNRDRGSPYGYTF

abundance: .
v_gene: TRBV5-1
j_gene: TRBJ1-1
d_gene: .
CDR3nt: TGCGCCAGCAGCTGGGGGGGGCCGGGTACTGAAGCTTTCTTT
CDR3aa: CASSWGGPGTEAFF

abundance: .
v_gene: TRBV5-1
j_gene: TRBJ2-7
d_gene: TRBD2
CDR3nt: TGCGCCAGCAAGAGGGGGGATTTAGGGAGCGGGAGCTACGAGCAGTACTTC
CDR3aa: CASKRGDLGSGSYEQYF

abundance: .
v_gene: TRBV4-3
j_gene: TRBJ2-7
d_gene: .
CDR3nt: TGCGCCAGCAGCCAAGTAATTGCCGACAGCTACGAGCAGTACTTC
CDR3aa: CASSQVIADSYEQYF

abundance: .
v_gene: TRBV2
j_gene: TRBJ1-6
d_gene: TRBD1
CDR3nt: TGTGCCAGCAGTAGGGACAGTTTGAACTATAATTCACCCCTCCACTTT
CDR3aa: CASSRDSLNYNSPLHF

abundance: .
v_gene: TRBV12-2
j_gene: TRBJ2-2
d_gene: .
CDR3nt: TGTGCAAGTCGCTTATGGGGCCGACACACCGGGGAGCTGTTTTTT
CDR3aa: CASRLWGRHTGELFF

abundance: .
v_gene: TRBV7-6
j_gene: TRBJ2-7
d_gene: .
CDR3nt: TGTGCCAGCAGCTTACAGGAGGGGAACTACGAGCAGTACTTC
CDR3aa: CASSLQEGNYEQYF

abundance: .
v_gene: TRBV7-2
j_gene: TRBJ1-1
d_gene: TRBD1
CDR3nt: TGTGCCAGCAGCTCAGGGGGCAGGGGGATTGAAGCTTTCTTT
CDR3aa: CASSSGGRGIEAFF

abundance: .
v_gene: TRBV9
j_gene: TRBJ2-3
d_gene: .
CDR3nt: TGTGCCAGCAGTCTAGGGGGGGGGAGCACAGATACGCAGTATTTT
CDR3aa: CASSLGGGSTDTQYF

abundance: few
v_gene: TRBV7-2
j_gene: TRBJ2-2
d_gene: TRBD2
CDR3nt: TGTGCCAGCAGCTTAGGGGTAGCGGGGGGGCCGTCCGGGGAGCTGTTTTTT
CDR3aa: CASSLGVAGGPSGELFF

abundance: .
v_gene: TRBV9
j_gene: TRBJ1-6
d_gene: .
CDR3nt: TGTGCCAGCAGCGTATCGATCGACAGATCACCCCTCCACTTT
CDR3aa: CASSVSIDRSPLHF

abundance: .
v_gene: TRBV7-2
j_gene: TRBJ2-1
d_gene: .
CDR3nt: TGTGCCAGCAGCACCCGGGGGCTAGCGGCCAATGAGCAGTTCTTC
CDR3aa: CASSTRGLAANEQFF

abundance: .
v_gene: TRBV7-2
j_gene: TRBJ1-5
d_gene: .
CDR3nt: TGTGCCAGCAGCCTAGGGCCGGGGCAGCCCCAGCATTTT
CDR3aa: CASSLGPGQPQHF

abundance: .
v_gene: TRBV4-3
j_gene: TRBJ1-1
d_gene: .
CDR3nt: TGCGCCAGCAGGGGCACCGCGAACACTGAAGCTTTCTTT
CDR3aa: CASRGTANTEAFF

abundance: .
v_gene: TRBV12-5
j_gene: TRBJ2-3
d_gene: .
CDR3nt: TGTGCTAGTGGTCCCCGTATTCCCCTTAGCACAGATACGCAGTATTTT
CDR3aa: CASGPRIPLSTDTQYF

abundance: .
v_gene: TRBV6-5
j_gene: TRBJ2-1
d_gene: TRBD2
CDR3nt: TGTGCCAGCAGACAAGGGCGGGGGTTCAATGAGCAGTTCTTC
CDR3aa: CASRQGRGFNEQFF

abundance: .
v_gene: TRBV9
j_gene: TRBJ2-1
d_gene: .
CDR3nt: TGTGCCAGCAGCGTAGGACTAAACAATGAGCAGTTCTTC
CDR3aa: CASSVGLNNEQFF

abundance: once
v_gene: TRBV4-2
j_gene: TRBJ2-7
d_gene: TRBD2
CDR3nt: TGTGCCAGCAGCCAGGGGGGAGGGACCTCCTACGAGCAGTACTTC
CDR3aa: CASSQGGGTSYEQYF

abundance: medium-sized
v_gene: TRBV5-1
j_gene: TRBJ2-1
d_gene: TRBD2
CDR3nt: TGCGCCAGCAGCTTGAGCGGGGGCTACAATGAGCAGTTCTTC
CDR3aa: CASSLSGGYNEQFF

abundance: .
v_gene: TRBV7-2
j_gene: TRBJ2-7
d_gene: .
CDR3nt: TGTGCCAGCAGCTTACTCAGCGCGACCTCCTACGAGCAGTACTTC
CDR3aa: CASSLLSATSYEQYF

abundance: .
v_gene: TRBV19
j_gene: TRBJ1-5
d_gene: .
CDR3nt: TGTGCCAGTAGTATGTGGGGGCCATTCGGCAATCAGCCCCAGCATTTT
CDR3aa: CASSMWGPFGNQPQHF

abundance: .
v_gene: TRBV30
j_gene: TRBJ2-1
d_gene: TRBD2
CDR3nt: TGTGCCTGGAGTGGGGGACTAGCGGGAGAAAATGAGCAGTTCTTC
CDR3aa: CAWSGGLAGENEQFF

abundance: .
v_gene: TRBV5-1
j_gene: TRBJ2-3
d_gene: TRBD2
CDR3nt: TGCGCCAGCAAGATACTAGCGGGTGAAGGAGATACGCAGTATTTT
CDR3aa: CASKILAGEGDTQYF

abundance: .
v_gene: TRBV9
j_gene: TRBJ2-3
d_gene: TRBD2
CDR3nt: TGTGCCAGCAGCGTAGAGGCTAGCGGGAGAGATACGCAGTATTTT
CDR3aa: CASSVEASGRDTQYF

abundance: .
v_gene: TRBV2
j_gene: TRBJ2-2
d_gene: TRBD2
CDR3nt: TGTGCCAGCAGTACTAGCGGGGTGACCGGGGAGCTGTTTTTT
CDR3aa: CASSTSGVTGELFF

abundance: .
v_gene: TRBV11-2
j_gene: TRBJ1-2
d_gene: TRBD1
CDR3nt: TGTGCCAGCAGTCACGGGACAGGGGGGGGCTATGGCTACACCTTC
CDR3aa: CASSHGTGGGYGYTF

abundance: .
v_gene: TRBV9
j_gene: TRBJ1-4
d_gene: .
CDR3nt: TGTGCCAGCAGCGAGGGGGTTTCTAATGAAAAACTGTTTTTT
CDR3aa: CASSEGVSNEKLFF

abundance: few
v_gene: TRBV30
j_gene: TRBJ2-4
d_gene: .
CDR3nt: TGTGCCTGGAGTGGTCAACTCCTAGCCAAAAACATTCAGTACTTC
CDR3aa: CAWSGQLLAKNIQYF

abundance: .
v_gene: TRBV6-1
j_gene: TRBJ2-1
d_gene: TRBD2
CDR3nt: TGTGCCAGCAGTGAAGGACTAGCGGGGAGGAATGAGCAGTTCTTC
CDR3aa: CASSEGLAGRNEQFF